One sample yielded the 17 T cell receptor beta chains listed below, sequenced in a study of T cell responses to AZD1222 COVID-19 vaccine. TCRdb's table, derived via immunoSEQ multiplex PCR, lists solely in-frame clones and lacks some. The profile shows just over 90,000 clones, 85% to 90% of them singletons. The source was peripheral blood, collected 28 days after the second AZD1222 dose. Receptor source: an adult who received the AZD1222 COVID-19 vaccine.

V usage is TRBV4-2 and J usage is TRBJ2-2, with 13 bases matching TRBD2. Germline loops: CDR1 LGHNA, CDR2 YNFKEQ. The CDR3 totals 19 residues. V lost 3 bases to trimming and J lost 4 bases; unmatched junction nucleotides: 11. CDR3 nucleotide sequence: TGTGCCAGCAGCCATGGGACTAGCGGGATCTCCCCCCGCACCGGGGAGCTGTTTTTT. This codes for CASSHGTSGISPRTGELFF.

This clone has just one count. This chain uses TRBV3-1 (or the pseudogene TRBV3-2) with TRBJ1-2; weak D call: TRBD1 (6 bases). The CDR3 has 13 amino acids. Between the trimmed V and J ends, which lost 6 bases and 4 bases, there was a span of 12 bases. From germline, CDR1 is LGHDT and CDR2 YNNKEL (reference sequence). CDR3 loop: CASRLGGAYGYTF. The CDR3 nucleotides read TGTGCCAGCAGACTCGGGGGCGCCTATGGCTACACCTTC.

The V gene is TRBV10-1, the J gene TRBJ2-3, with a tentative D call TRBD1 (5 bases). Trimming cost V 5 bases and J 5 bases, with 14 bases left between them. The CDR3 contains 14 residues. Germline-derived CDR1 and CDR2 are WNHNN and SYGVQD (reference sequence). This CDR3 is CASSPLDRRDTQYF. The CDR3, as DNA: TGCGCCAGCAGTCCATTAGACAGACGAGATACGCAGTATTTT.

The chain couples TRBV27 to TRBJ1-2; unclear D gene. V lost 6 bases and J lost 2, with 13 bases in between. CDR3 length: 14 residues. CDR1 and CDR2 from the germline V gene are MNHEY and SMNVEV (reference sequence). The CDR3 protein is CASRALAGNYGYTF. The CDR3 coding sequence is TGTGCCAGCAGGGCGCTTGCGGGGAACTATGGCTACACCTTC.

The chain recombines TRBV4-2 with TRBJ2-2; possibly TRBD2 for D (5 bases). Germline-derived CDR1 and CDR2 are LGHNA and YNFKEQ. The V end was cut by 1 base, the J end by 5 bases, with 8 bases between. This CDR3 has 14 amino acids. The CDR3 sequence is CASSQVLATGELFF. CDR3 DNA: TGTGCCAGCAGCCAAGTTTTAGCGACCGGGGAGCTGTTTTTT.

V gene TRBV6-6 combines with J gene TRBJ1-1, with 10 bases fitting TRBD1. The length of the CDR3 is 15 residues. V dropped 4 bases and J dropped 1; count of bases not matched to a gene: 3. Germline V gene lookup returns CDR1 MNHNY and CDR2 SVGAGI (reference sequence). DNA of the CDR3: TGTGCCAGCAGTTTCAGACAGGGGGCGAACACTGAAGCTTTCTTT. Its protein product is CASSFRQGANTEAFF.

This chain joins TRBV25-1 and TRBJ1-1; unclear D gene. Trimming pared 3 bases from V and 1 base from J, leaving 9 bases between. CDR1 is MGHDK and CDR2 is SYGVNS in the germline V gene. This CDR3 is built from 14 residues. CDR3 residues: CASSDRWRNTEAFF. The CDR3 DNA reads TGTGCCAGCAGTGATCGTTGGAGGAACACTGAAGCTTTCTTT.

The V gene is TRBV7-2, the J gene TRBJ1-3, with a tentative D call TRBD1 (5 bases). Between the trimmed V and J ends, which lost 3 bases and 0 bases, there was a span of 15 bases. The CDR3 runs to 17 residues. The germline CDR1 and CDR2 sequences are SGHTA and FQGNSA. CDR3 sequence reads: CASSFGLGRTSGNTIYF. The CDR3 DNA reads as TGTGCCAGCAGCTTCGGCTTGGGACGGACCTCTGGAAACACCATATATTTT. The entire variable domain, with the rest obtained from reference TRBV7-2 and TRBJ1-3, is as follows: GAGVSQSPSNKVTEKGKDVELRCDPISGHTALYWYRQSLGQGLEFLIYFQGNSAPDKSGLPSDRFSAERTGGSVSTLTIQRTQQEDSAVYLCASSFGLGRTSGNTIYFGEGSWLTVV.

The table lists this clone with a count of one. The V call is TRBV11-3, the J call TRBJ1-2, with 9 bases lining up with TRBD1. The junction had 6 bases not matched to a gene; V was cut back by 1 base and J by 0 bases. This CDR3 has 17 amino acids. Germline loops: CDR1 SGHNT, CDR2 YENEEA. As DNA, the CDR3 is TGTGCCAGCAGCTTAGTAGAGGGACAGGGAGCTAACTATGGCTACACCTTC. Translation gives CASSLVEGQGANYGYTF.

The J gene is TRBJ2-4, the V gene TRBV18, with 15 nucleotides matching TRBD2. V shed 0 bases and J 0 bases; nucleotides not matched to a gene: 3. The CDR3 contains 19 residues. Germline CDR1 reads KGHSH; CDR2 reads LQKENI. Written as DNA, the CDR3 is TGTGCCAGCTCACCACCGGGACTAGCGGGAGGTTTAGCCAAAAACATTCAGTACTTC. It specifies CASSPPGLAGGLAKNIQYF.

V gene TRBV18 combines with J gene TRBJ1-2; 10 bases are a match to TRBD1. This CDR3 comprises 14 residues. CDR1 is KGHSH and CDR2 is LQKENI in the germline V gene. Trimming at V came to 6 bases and at J to 6 bases, leaving 7 bases not matched to a gene. DNA of the CDR3: TGTGCCAGCTCCTATGAGACAGGGGGCGATGGCTACACCTTC. Residues: CASSYETGGDGYTF.

This clone was detected a few times. V and J are TRBV5-6 and TRBJ1-5, with 9 bases that match TRBD1. The CDR3 is 16 residues long. The V gene's germline CDR1 is SGHDT and CDR2 YYEEEE. V was pared by 0 bases and J by 5 bases, with 6 bases of the junction left unmatched. CDR3 DNA: TGTGCCAGCAGCTTGGCGGACAGGGGTTGGGATCAGCCCCAGCATTTT. Protein product: CASSLADRGWDQPQHF.

The genes are TRBV30 and TRBJ2-7; D gene ambiguous. The CDR3 has 16 residues. Trimming stripped 2 bases from V and 3 bases from J, with 20 bases between. Germline loops: CDR1 GTSNPN, CDR2 SVGIG (reference sequence). Written as DNA, the CDR3 is TGTGCCTGGAGTAATCCCATGGACCCCCCTTTCTACGAGCAGTACTTC. It translates to CAWSNPMDPPFYEQYF.

This clone was detected a few times. V and J are TRBV21-1 and TRBJ2-2; the table's D call, TRBD2, was not checked against the DNA. TRBV21-1 constitutes a pseudogene. This CDR3 region has 16 residues. In DNA form, the CDR3 reads TGTGCCAGCAGCAAAGTAGGAGGGCGTATTACCGGGGAGCTGTTTTTT. This encodes CASSKVGGRITGELFF.

This chain links TRBV6-1 with TRBJ2-3; 7 positions match TRBD2. J lost 0 bases, V lost 3 bases, and 6 bases had no gene match. The CDR3 is 16 amino acids. CDR1 is MNHNS, CDR2 SASEGT, per germline. For the CDR3, the DNA is TGTGCCAGCAGTGATTTAAGCGGGGCGAGCACAGATACGCAGTATTTT. It is translated as CASSDLSGASTDTQYF.

The chain carries TRBV5-3 and TRBJ1-3; D call uncertain. TRBV5-3 is classed as an ORF, of uncertain function. The CDR3 loop spans 15 amino acids. CDR3 residues: CAKIDGQLVGNTIYF. In DNA, the CDR3 is TGTGCGAAGATCGACGGGCAGTTAGTTGGAAACACCATATATTTT.

This clone was counted a single time. This chain links TRBV5-1 with TRBJ2-2, with D tentatively TRBD1 or TRBD2 (5 bases each). This CDR3 spans 13 amino acids. The V end lost 2 bases, the J end lost 5 bases, and 7 bases lay between the germline ends. Germline V CDR1 and CDR2: SGHRS, YFSETQ. The CDR3 DNA follows: TGCGCCAGCAGCTTAGAGGGGACCGGGGAGCTGTTTTTT. Protein product: CASSLEGTGELFF.